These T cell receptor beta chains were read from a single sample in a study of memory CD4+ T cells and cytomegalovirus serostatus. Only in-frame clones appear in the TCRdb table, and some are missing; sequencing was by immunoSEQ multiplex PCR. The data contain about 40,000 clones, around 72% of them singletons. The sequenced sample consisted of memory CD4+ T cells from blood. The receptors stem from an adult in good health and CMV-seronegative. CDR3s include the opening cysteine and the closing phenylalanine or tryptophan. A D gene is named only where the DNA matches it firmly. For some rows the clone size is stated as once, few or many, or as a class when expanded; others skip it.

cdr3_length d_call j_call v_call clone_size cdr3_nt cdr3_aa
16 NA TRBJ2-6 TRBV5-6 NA TGTGCCAGCAGCAGATACTCGGGCTCTGGGGCCAACGTCCTGACTTTC CASSRYSGSGANVLTF
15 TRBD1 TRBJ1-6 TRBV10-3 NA TGTGCCAGCAGAGACGGGACAGAACATAATTCACCCCTCCACTTT CASRDGTEHNSPLHF
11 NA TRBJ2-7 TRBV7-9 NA TGTGCCAGCAGCTTAGAATACGAGCAGTACTTC CASSLEYEQYF
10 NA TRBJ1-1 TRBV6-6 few TGTGCCACTAGGAGATCTGAAGCTTTCTTT CATRRSEAFF
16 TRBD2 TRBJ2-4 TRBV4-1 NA TGCGCCAGCAGCCAAGAGTCCGGGGGGGGAGGGAACATTCAGTACTTC CASSQESGGGGNIQYF
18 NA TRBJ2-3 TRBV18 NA TGTGCCAGCTCACCGGGGTCTGTCCGGCGGCTAAGTACAGATACGCAGTATTTT CASSPGSVRRLSTDTQYF
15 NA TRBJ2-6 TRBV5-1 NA TGCGCCAGCAGCTCAAAGGGAACTGGGGCCAACGTCCTGACTTTC CASSSKGTGANVLTF
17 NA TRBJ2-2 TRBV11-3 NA TGTGCCAGCAGTTCCCGAGGGGGGCTCGCGAACACCGGGGAGCTGTTTTTT CASSSRGGLANTGELFF
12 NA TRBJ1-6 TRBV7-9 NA TGTGCCAGCAGGGAGGGGAATTCACCCCTCCACTTT CASREGNSPLHF
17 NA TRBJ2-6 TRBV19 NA TGTGCCAGTACCCACCCCCGGGGGAACTCTGGGGCCAACGTCCTGACTTTC CASTHPRGNSGANVLTF
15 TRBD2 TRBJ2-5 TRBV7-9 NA TGTGCCAGCAGCTTAGTCCCGACTAGCAGGGAGACCCAGTACTTC CASSLVPTSRETQYF
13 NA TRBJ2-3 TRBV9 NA TGTGCCAGCACCCTAGGCGCCGGAGATACGCAGTATTTT CASTLGAGDTQYF
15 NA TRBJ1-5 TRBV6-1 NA TGTGCCAGCAGTGAAGACGGACTTAACAATCAGCCCCAGCATTTT CASSEDGLNNQPQHF
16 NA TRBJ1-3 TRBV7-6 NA TGTGCCAGCAGCCTCGGGCCAACTAGCTCTGGAAACACCATATATTTT CASSLGPTSSGNTIYF
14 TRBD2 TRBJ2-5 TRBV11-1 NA TGTGCCAGCAGCGCCGGGACTATAAAAGAGACCCAGTACTTC CASSAGTIKETQYF
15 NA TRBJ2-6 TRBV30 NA TGTGCCTGGAGTTTCCGAGGGTCTAGGGCCAACGTCCTGACTTTC CAWSFRGSRANVLTF
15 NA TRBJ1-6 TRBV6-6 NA TGTGCCAGCAGTTACTCGTCCTCTCCGGTCTCACCCCTCCACTTT CASSYSSSPVSPLHF
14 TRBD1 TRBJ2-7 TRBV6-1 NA TGTGCCAGCAGTCACCGGGACAGGGGCTACGAGCAGTACTTC CASSHRDRGYEQYF
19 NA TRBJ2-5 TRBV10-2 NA TGCGCCAGCAGTGAGTCCTACGGGGGCCCTAACCCTTCCCAAGAGACCCAGTACTTC CASSESYGGPNPSQETQYF
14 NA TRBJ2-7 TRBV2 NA TGTGCCAGCGGGGCGGGACAGAGATCCTACGAGCAGTACTTC CASGAGQRSYEQYF
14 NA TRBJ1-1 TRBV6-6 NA TGTGCCAGCAGTTACTCGGATCGTTGGACTGAAGCTTTCTTT CASSYSDRWTEAFF
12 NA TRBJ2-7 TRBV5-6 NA TGTGCCAGCGGGGTGGGAAACTACGAGCAGTACTTC CASGVGNYEQYF
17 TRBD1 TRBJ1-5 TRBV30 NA TGTGCCTGGAGTTTTTCCTCCTCGACAGGGCCGGGATTTCCCCAGCATTTT CAWSFSSSTGPGFPQHF
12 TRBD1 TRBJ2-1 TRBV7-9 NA TGTGCCACCCCGGGACAGTACAATGAGCAGTTCTTC CATPGQYNEQFF
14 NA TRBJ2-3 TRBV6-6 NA TGTGCCAGCTATCCGGCGGGGCGCACAGATACGCAGTATTTT CASYPAGRTDTQYF
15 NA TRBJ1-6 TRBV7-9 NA TGTGCCAGCAGCTTATACGGTACGCAGAATTCACCCCTCCACTTT CASSLYGTQNSPLHF
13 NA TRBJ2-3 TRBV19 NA TGTGCCAGTAGTATAGAGGGAGCGCAATCGCAGTATTTT CASSIEGAQSQYF
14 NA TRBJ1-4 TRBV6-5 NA TGTGCCAGCAAGCTCAGTGGAACTAATGAAAAACTGTTTTTT CASKLSGTNEKLFF
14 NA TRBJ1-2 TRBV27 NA TGTGCCAGCAGTTCCGGAACGGTTAACTATGGCTACACCTTC CASSSGTVNYGYTF
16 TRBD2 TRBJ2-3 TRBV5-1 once TGCGCCAGCAGCTGGAAGGGACTAGCGGGGGCAGATACGCAGTATTTT CASSWKGLAGADTQYF
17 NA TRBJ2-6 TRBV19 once TGTGCCAGTAGTAAGGACGTTACAAGCTCTGGGGCCAACGTCCTGACTTTC CASSKDVTSSGANVLTF
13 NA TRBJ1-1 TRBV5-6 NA TGTGCCAGCAGCTTGGGGGGTCCCACTGAAGCTTTCTTT CASSLGGPTEAFF
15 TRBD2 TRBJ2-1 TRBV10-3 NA TGTGCCATCAGGGAGAGCGGGGGGATATACAATGAGCAGTTCTTC CAIRESGGIYNEQFF
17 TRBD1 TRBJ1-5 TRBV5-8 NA TGTGCCAGCAGCTTGGATAACAGGGGAGGGGGCAATCAGCCCCAGCATTTT CASSLDNRGGGNQPQHF
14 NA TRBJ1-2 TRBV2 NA TGTGCCAGCAGTGAACTACAGGCCGGGAAGGGCTACACCTTC CASSELQAGKGYTF
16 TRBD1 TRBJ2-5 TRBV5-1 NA TGCGCCAGCAGCTCTCGAGGACAGGGGGCCCAAGAGACCCAGTACTTC CASSSRGQGAQETQYF
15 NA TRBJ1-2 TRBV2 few TGTGCCAGCAGTGACCCCGTGAGGGGTGGCTATGGCTACACCTTC CASSDPVRGGYGYTF
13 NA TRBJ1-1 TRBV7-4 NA TGTGCCAGCAGCTTAGCTGGGAACACTGAAGCTTTCTTT CASSLAGNTEAFF
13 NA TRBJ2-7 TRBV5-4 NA TGTGCCAGCAGCTTGGGGGGGGTAAGCGAGCAGTACTTC CASSLGGVSEQYF
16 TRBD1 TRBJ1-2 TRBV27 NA TGTGCCAGCAGTTTATCGAGGGGACAGGGGCCCTTAGGCTACACCTTC CASSLSRGQGPLGYTF
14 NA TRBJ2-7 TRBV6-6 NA TGTGCCAGCAGTATCCAAGGGGGGGCAGGCGAGCAGTACTTC CASSIQGGAGEQYF
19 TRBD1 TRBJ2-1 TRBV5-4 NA TGTGCCAGCAGCCGCGTTTGGACAGGGGGCCGGAGCTCCTACAATGAGCAGTTCTTC CASSRVWTGGRSSYNEQFF
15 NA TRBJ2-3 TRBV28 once TGTGCCAGCAGATCCCGGGTAGCCTACCGGGATACGCAGTATTTT CASRSRVAYRDTQYF
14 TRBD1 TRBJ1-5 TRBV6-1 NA TGTGCCAGCAGCCCGGGACAGGGTACTCAGCCCCAGCATTTT CASSPGQGTQPQHF
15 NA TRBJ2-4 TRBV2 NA TGTGCCAGCAGTGAAAACGAGCTAGCCAAAAACATTCAGTACTTC CASSENELAKNIQYF
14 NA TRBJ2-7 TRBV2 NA TGTGCCAGCAGTGAGGGCGGAGGGGCCTACGAGCAGTACTTC CASSEGGGAYEQYF
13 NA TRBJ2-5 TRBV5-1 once TGCGCCAGCAGCCCCCTCAGTACAGAGACCCAGTACTTC CASSPLSTETQYF
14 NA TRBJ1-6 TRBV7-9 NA TGTGCCAGCAGCTTAGTCGGCAGAAATTCACCCCTCCACTTT CASSLVGRNSPLHF
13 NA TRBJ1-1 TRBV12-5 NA TGTGCTAGTGGTGGGGGTATGAACACTGAAGCTTTCTTT CASGGGMNTEAFF
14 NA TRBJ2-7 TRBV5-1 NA TGCGCCAGCAGCTTAGGAGGCAGTTCCTACGAGCAGTACTTC CASSLGGSSYEQYF
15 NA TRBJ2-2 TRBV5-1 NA TGCGCCAGCAGCTTGCAGATGGGGGCTGGCGGGGAGCTGTTTTTT CASSLQMGAGGELFF
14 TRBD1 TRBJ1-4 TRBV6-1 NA TGTGCCAGCAGTCCCCGGACAGGGAATGAAAAACTGTTTTTT CASSPRTGNEKLFF
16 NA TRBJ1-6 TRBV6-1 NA TGTGCCAGCAGTGCCGTTCCGGGGGGGCTTAATTCACCCCTCCACTTT CASSAVPGGLNSPLHF